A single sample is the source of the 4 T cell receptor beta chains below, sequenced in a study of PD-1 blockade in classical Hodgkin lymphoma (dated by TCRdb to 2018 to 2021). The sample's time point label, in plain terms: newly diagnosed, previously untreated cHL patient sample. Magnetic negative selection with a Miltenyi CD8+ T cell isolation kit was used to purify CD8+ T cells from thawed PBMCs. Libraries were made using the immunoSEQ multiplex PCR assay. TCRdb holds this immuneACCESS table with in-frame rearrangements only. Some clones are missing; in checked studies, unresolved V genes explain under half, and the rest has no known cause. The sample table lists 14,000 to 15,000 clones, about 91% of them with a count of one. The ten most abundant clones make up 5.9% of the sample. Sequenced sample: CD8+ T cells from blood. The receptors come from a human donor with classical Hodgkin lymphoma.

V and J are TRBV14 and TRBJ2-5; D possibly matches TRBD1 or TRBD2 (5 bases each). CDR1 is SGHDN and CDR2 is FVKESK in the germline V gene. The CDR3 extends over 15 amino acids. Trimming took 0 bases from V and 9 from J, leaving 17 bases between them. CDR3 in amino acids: CASSQDSGPPGSQYF. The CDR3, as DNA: TGTGCCAGCAGCCAAGACTCGGGACCCCCAGGGTCCCAGTACTTC.

The CDR3 here is CASSGEAGYTEAFF. CDR3 bases: TGTGCCAGCAGCGGAGAGGCTGGGTACACTGAAGCTTTCTTT. This sequence joins TRBV9 and TRBJ1-1; no clear D gene. This CDR3 comprises 14 residues. Germline assignment: CDR1 SGDLS and CDR2 YYNGEE. The V end lost 3 bases, the J end lost 3 bases, and 12 bases lay between the germline ends.

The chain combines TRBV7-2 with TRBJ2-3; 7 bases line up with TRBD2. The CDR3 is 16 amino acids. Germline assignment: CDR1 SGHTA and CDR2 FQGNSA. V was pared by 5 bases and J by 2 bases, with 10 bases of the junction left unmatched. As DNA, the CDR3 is TGTGCCAGCAGCACCCTTAGCGGGCCCTACACAGATACGCAGTATTTT. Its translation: CASSTLSGPYTDTQYF.

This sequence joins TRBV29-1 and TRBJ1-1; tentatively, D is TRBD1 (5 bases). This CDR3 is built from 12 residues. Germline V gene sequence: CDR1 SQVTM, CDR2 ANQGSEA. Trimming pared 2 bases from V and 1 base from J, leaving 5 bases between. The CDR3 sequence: CSVERGNTEAFF. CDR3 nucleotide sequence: TGCAGCGTTGAAAGGGGGAACACTGAAGCTTTCTTT. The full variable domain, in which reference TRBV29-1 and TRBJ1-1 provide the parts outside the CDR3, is SAVISQKPSRDICQRGTSLTIQCQVDSQVTMMFWYRQQPGQSLTLIATANQGSEATYESGFVIDKFPISRPNLTFSTLTVSNMSPEDSSIYLCSVERGNTEAFFGQGTRLTVV.